Below, 22 T cell receptor beta chains from the same sample are listed, as sequenced in a study of cytomegalovirus exposure and HLA in healthy donors. With 60 Vbeta and 13 Jbeta primers, the PCR was carried out. TCRdb's copy holds only in-frame clones and misses some; the assay was immunoSEQ multiplex PCR. Among about 160,000 clones listed, roughly 88% were seen once. Sequenced material: PBMCs. Source of these receptors: a woman between 18 and 29 years old in good health and CMV-seronegative.

The rearrangement uses TRBV5-6 and TRBJ1-5; 10 nucleotides agree with TRBD1. CDR1 SGHDT and CDR2 YYEEEE come from the germline V gene. CDR3 length equals 15 residues. V dropped 3 bases and J dropped 7; count of bases not matched to a gene: 7. The CDR3 sequence: CASSSADRGNQPQHF. CDR3 coding DNA: TGTGCCAGCAGCTCCGCGGACAGGGGGAACCAGCCCCAGCATTTT. The whole variable domain, remainder taken from reference TRBV5-6 and TRBJ1-5, is DAGVTQSPTHLIKTRGQQVTLRCSPKSGHDTVSWYQQALGQGPQFIFQYYEEEERQRGNFPDRFSGHQFPNYSSELNVNALLLGDSALYLCASSSADRGNQPQHFGDGTRLSIL.

As regards this clone: Sequence at one end of the junction differs from germline and may be a read error. The chain's CDR3 is CAILRTQGVHYGYTF. CDR3 coding DNA: TGTGCCATCCTGAGGACCCAGGGGGTCCACTACGGCTACACCTTC. This chain connects TRBV28 to TRBJ1-2; TRBD1 matches 7 bases. CDR3 length equals 15 residues. CDR1 and CDR2 (germline): MDHEN, SYDVKM.

The rearrangement links TRBV29-1 to TRBJ1-2, with no clear D. The CDR3 runs to 11 residues. The ends were cut back, 6 bases at V and 5 bases at J, with 10 bases in the middle. Germline lookup yields CDR1 SQVTM and CDR2 ANQGSEA. CDR3 DNA sequence: TGCAGCGTATCGGGTGTATATGGCTACACCTTC. Translating gives CSVSGVYGYTF. Supplemented by reference TRBV29-1 and TRBJ1-2, the full variable domain reads SAVISQKPSRDICQRGTSLTIQCQVDSQVTMMFWYRQQPGQSLTLIATANQGSEATYESGFVIDKFPISRPNLTFSTLTVSNMSPEDSSIYLCSVSGVYGYTFGSGTRLTVV.

The chain joins TRBV19 to TRBJ1-1; D is possibly TRBD1 (6 bases). This CDR3 region has 15 residues. Trimming pared 5 bases from V and 0 bases from J, leaving 13 bases between. CDR1 and CDR2 from the germline V gene are LNHDA and SQIVND (reference sequence). DNA for the CDR3: TGTGCCAGTAGTGTGGGGGCAAAAATGAACACTGAAGCTTTCTTT. Amino acids: CASSVGAKMNTEAFF.

As to this clone: The sample holds other DNA sequences that translate to the same CDR3. This sequence joins TRBV10-1 and TRBJ1-1; the match to TRBD1 covers 8 bases. With 2 bases clipped from V and 5 bases from J, the junction kept 1 base outside the gene matches. The germline CDR1 and CDR2 sequences are WNHNN and SYGVQD (reference sequence). The CDR3 runs 13 residues. The CDR3 protein is CASSEHRGTEAFF. The CDR3 bases are TGCGCCAGCAGTGAGCACAGGGGGACTGAAGCTTTCTTT.

As to this clone: At one of its ends the junction is not consistent with the germline gene, which may arise from a read error. V gene TRBV10-3 combines with J gene TRBJ2-5, with 8 bases aligning to TRBD2. Per germline, CDR1 ENHRY and CDR2 SYGVKD. CDR3 size: 12 residues. The CDR3 DNA follows: TGTGCCATCGGGACGGGGGGGCCAGCCGGGGACTTC. Residues: CAIGTGGPAGDF.

This clone turned up a few times. This chain connects TRBV19 to TRBJ1-1; D unclear. This CDR3 region has 15 residues. With 7 bases removed from V and 0 bases from J, the gap between germline ends came to 15 bases. Germline V gene lookup returns CDR1 LNHDA and CDR2 SQIVND (reference sequence). The CDR3, as DNA: TGTGCCAGTACCACTAACCCGACGGTGAACACTGAAGCTTTCTTT. Encoded protein: CASTTNPTVNTEAFF.

The rearrangement links TRBV5-1 to TRBJ2-1; possibly TRBD1 for D (6 bases). Germline CDR1 reads SGHRS; CDR2 reads YFSETQ. V lost 2 bases, J lost 2 bases, and 14 bases lay in between. This CDR3 has 16 residues. The CDR3 DNA is TGCGCCAGCAGCTTTACAGGGCGGAAAACCTACAATGAGCAGTTCTTC. It encodes CASSFTGRKTYNEQFF.

CDR3 region: CASSLPRGGDDYEQYF. As DNA, the CDR3 is TGTGCCAGCAGTTTACCCCGAGGGGGCGACGATTACGAGCAGTACTTC. The V gene is TRBV28, the J gene TRBJ2-7; 7 bases are a match to TRBD1. The CDR3 loop spans 16 amino acids. Germline V gives CDR1 MDHEN, CDR2 SYDVKM. After removal of 2 bases from V and 4 bases from J, the junction contained 11 bases not matched to a gene.

Remarks on this clone: This same CDR3 is encoded by further DNA sequences in the sample. The chain links TRBV30 to TRBJ1-4; the D gene is possibly TRBD1 (6 bases). CDR3 size: 11 residues. Germline V lookup: CDR1 GTSNPN, CDR2 SVGIG (reference sequence). The CDR3, as DNA: TGTGCTCAGTCAGGGGATGAAAAACTGTTTTTT. The encoded protein is CAQSGDEKLFF.

This chain uses TRBV7-2 with TRBJ2-1, with D unresolved. Trimming took 3 bases from V and 4 from J, leaving 10 bases between them. CDR1 is SGHTA, CDR2 FQGNSA, per germline. The CDR3 spans 14 residues. CDR3 DNA: TGTGCCAGCAGCTTTCCCAGGTTGTACAATGAGCAGTTCTTC. This encodes CASSFPRLYNEQFF. Full variable domain (rest looked up from reference TRBV7-2 and TRBJ2-1): GAGVSQSPSNKVTEKGKDVELRCDPISGHTALYWYRQSLGQGLEFLIYFQGNSAPDKSGLPSDRFSAERTGGSVSTLTIQRTQQEDSAVYLCASSFPRLYNEQFFGPGTRLTVL.

The chain joins TRBV6-1 to TRBJ1-1; D perhaps matches TRBD1 (5 bases). In germline, CDR1 is MNHNS, CDR2 SASEGT. The CDR3 has 14 amino acids. Trimming shortened V by 7 bases and J by 0 bases, and 12 bases separated the two germline ends. The CDR3 bases are TGTGCCAGCATCCTCGACAGATTGAACACTGAAGCTTTCTTT. Protein product: CASILDRLNTEAFF.

The chain is built from TRBV2 and TRBJ1-2; 7 bases agree with TRBD1. Trimming took 0 bases from V and 4 from J; bases not matched to a gene: 5. CDR1 and CDR2 from the germline V gene are SNHLY and FYNNEI. The CDR3 covers 15 residues. CDR3 in DNA: TGTGCCAGCAGTGAAGCGACAGGGACCCTCTATGGCTACACCTTC. The encoded protein is CASSEATGTLYGYTF.

The V and J genes are TRBV28 and TRBJ1-5; maybe TRBD1 (5 bases). Trimming shortened V by 6 bases and J by 2 bases, and 14 bases separated the two germline ends. The CDR3 runs 15 residues. Germline V lookup: CDR1 MDHEN, CDR2 SYDVKM. The CDR3 sequence is CASRDSTHGNQPQHF. CDR3 DNA: TGTGCCAGCAGAGACAGCACCCATGGCAATCAGCCCCAGCATTTT.

The V call is TRBV11-2, the J call TRBJ1-5, with 9 bases fitting TRBD1. This CDR3 region has 16 residues. Germline CDR1 and CDR2: SGHAT and FQNNGV. The V and J ends lost 5 bases and 1 base, in that order; junction bases with no gene match: 6. The CDR3 loop is CASSETGGASNQPQHF. CDR3 coding DNA: TGTGCCAGCAGCGAGACAGGGGGTGCCAGCAATCAGCCCCAGCATTTT. The entire variable domain, with the rest obtained from reference TRBV11-2 and TRBJ1-5, is as follows: EAGVAQSPRYKIIEKRQSVAFWCNPISGHATLYWYQQILGQGPKLLIQFQNNGVVDDSQLPKDRFSAERLKGVDSTLKIQPAKLEDSAVYLCASSETGGASNQPQHFGDGTRLSIL.

This chain links TRBV25-1 with TRBJ2-5; the match to TRBD1 covers 9 bases. The CDR3 loop spans 15 amino acids. In germline, CDR1 is MGHDK, CDR2 SYGVNS. V trimming: 0 bases; J trimming: 5 bases; junction bases outside the gene matches: 4. The CDR3 DNA reads TGTGCCAGCAGTGAATATCTCGGACAGGGGGAGACCCAGTACTTC. Protein: CASSEYLGQGETQYF.

The chain combines TRBV15 with TRBJ1-3; D unresolved. V lost 5 bases to trimming and J lost 6 bases, with 8 bases between them. CDR3 length: 12 residues. Germline V gene data show CDR1 as LNHNV and CDR2 as YYDKDF (reference sequence). CDR3 sequence (DNA): TGTGCCACCAGCCGTGACACAAACACCATATATTTT. Translating gives CATSRDTNTIYF.

This clone has only a few counts. V is TRBV6-6 and J is TRBJ1-2; a possible D gene is TRBD1 (5 bases). The V gene lost 4 bases and the J gene lost 8 bases, with 14 bases spanning the gap. Germline CDR1 MNHNY, CDR2 SVGAGI (reference sequence). The CDR3 is made up of 13 amino acids. The CDR3 bases are TGTGCCAGCAGTTCGGGGGAAACGGGCGGCTACACCTTC. Its protein is CASSSGETGGYTF.

A single count supports this clone. The chain has TRBV6-1 and TRBJ1-2; TRBD1 agrees at 7 bases. CDR3 size: 12 residues. The V gene's germline CDR1 is MNHNS and CDR2 SASEGT. With 4 bases clipped from V and 9 bases from J, the junction kept 5 bases outside the gene matches. In nucleotides, the CDR3 is TGTGCCAGCAGTGCGTCCAGGGGGAGCTACACCTTC. Translated, it gives CASSASRGSYTF.

The chain links TRBV30 to TRBJ2-7; tentatively, D is TRBD2 (5 bases). The CDR3 is made up of 13 amino acids. CDR1 is GTSNPN and CDR2 is SVGIG in the germline V gene (reference sequence). With 0 bases removed from V and 9 bases from J, the gap between germline ends came to 15 bases. As DNA, the CDR3 is TGTGCCTGGAGTGTACGTGGCCCTGCGGGGCAGTACTTC. This gives the protein CAWSVRGPAGQYF.

This clone was counted only a few times. V gene TRBV27 combines with J gene TRBJ2-3, with TRBD2 matching over 7 bases. This CDR3 spans 16 amino acids. V lost 3 bases and J lost 4; bases outside the gene matches: 10. Germline lookup yields CDR1 MNHEY and CDR2 SMNVEV (reference sequence). CDR3 protein: CASSFTGGKVADTQYF. DNA for the CDR3: TGTGCCAGCAGTTTTACCGGGGGGAAGGTGGCAGATACGCAGTATTTT.

The chain is built from TRBV11-3 and TRBJ2-5; 13 bases are a match to TRBD2. The CDR3 runs to 15 residues. V shed 5 bases and J 4 bases; nucleotides not matched to a gene: 4. Germline V gives CDR1 SGHNT, CDR2 YENEEA. The CDR3 sequence: CASSQGLAGRETQYF. The CDR3 region has the DNA TGTGCCAGCAGCCAGGGACTAGCGGGGCGAGAGACCCAGTACTTC.